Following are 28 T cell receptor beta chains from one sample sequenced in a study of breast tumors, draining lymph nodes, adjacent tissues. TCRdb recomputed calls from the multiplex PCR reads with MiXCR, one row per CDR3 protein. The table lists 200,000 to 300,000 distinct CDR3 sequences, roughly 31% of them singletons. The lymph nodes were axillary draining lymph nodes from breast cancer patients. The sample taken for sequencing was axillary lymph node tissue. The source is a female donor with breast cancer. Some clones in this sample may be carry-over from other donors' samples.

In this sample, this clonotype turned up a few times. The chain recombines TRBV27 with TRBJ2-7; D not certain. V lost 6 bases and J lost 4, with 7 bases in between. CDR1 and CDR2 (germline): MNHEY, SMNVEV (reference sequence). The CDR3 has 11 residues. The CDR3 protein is CASRYGYEQYF. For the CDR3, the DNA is TGTGCCAGCAGGTACGGGTACGAGCAGTACTTC.

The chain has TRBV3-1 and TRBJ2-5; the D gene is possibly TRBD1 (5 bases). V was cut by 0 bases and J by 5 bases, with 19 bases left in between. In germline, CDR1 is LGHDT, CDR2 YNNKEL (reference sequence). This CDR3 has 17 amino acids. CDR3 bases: TGTGCCAGCAGCCAAGATCGACAGTGGGGTCATTCGGAGACCCAGTACTTC. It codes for CASSQDRQWGHSETQYF.

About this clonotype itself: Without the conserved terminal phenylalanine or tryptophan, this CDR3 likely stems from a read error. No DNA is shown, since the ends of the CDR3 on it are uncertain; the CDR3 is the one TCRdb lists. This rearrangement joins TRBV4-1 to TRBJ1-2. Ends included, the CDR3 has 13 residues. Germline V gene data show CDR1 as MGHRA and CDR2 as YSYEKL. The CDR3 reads CASSPHHPSGYTL.

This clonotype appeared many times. The CDR3 DNA is TGTGCCAGCAGCGCCGGGACAGGGGGCTCACCCCTCCACTTT. Residues: CASSAGTGGSPLHF. The J gene is TRBJ1-6, the V gene TRBV7-3, with 12 positions matching TRBD1. J gave up 10 bases and V 5 bases, and 3 bases lay outside the gene matches. The CDR3 has 14 residues. The germline V gene encodes CDR1 SGHTA and CDR2 FQGTGA.

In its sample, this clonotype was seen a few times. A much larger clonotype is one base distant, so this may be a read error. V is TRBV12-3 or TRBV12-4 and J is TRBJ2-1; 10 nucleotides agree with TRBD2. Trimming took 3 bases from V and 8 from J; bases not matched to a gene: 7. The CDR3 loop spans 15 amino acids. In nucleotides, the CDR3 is TGTGCCAGCAGTTTCTCGTCTAGCGGGAGCTATGAGCAGTTCTTC. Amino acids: CASSFSSSGSYEQFF.

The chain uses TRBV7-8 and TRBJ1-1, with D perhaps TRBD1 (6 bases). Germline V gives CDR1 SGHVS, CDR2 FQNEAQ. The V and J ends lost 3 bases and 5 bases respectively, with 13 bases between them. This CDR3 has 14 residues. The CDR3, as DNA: TGTGCCAGCAGCTTCCGGACAGTTCGTACTGAAGCTTTCTTT. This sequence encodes CASSFRTVRTEAFF.

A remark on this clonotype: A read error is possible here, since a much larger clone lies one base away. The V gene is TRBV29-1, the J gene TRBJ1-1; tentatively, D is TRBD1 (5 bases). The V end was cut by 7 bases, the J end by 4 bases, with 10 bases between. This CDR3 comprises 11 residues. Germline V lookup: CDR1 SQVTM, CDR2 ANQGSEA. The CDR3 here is CSGGMTTEAFF. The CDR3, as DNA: TGCAGCGGGGGGATGACCACTGAAGCTTTCTTT.

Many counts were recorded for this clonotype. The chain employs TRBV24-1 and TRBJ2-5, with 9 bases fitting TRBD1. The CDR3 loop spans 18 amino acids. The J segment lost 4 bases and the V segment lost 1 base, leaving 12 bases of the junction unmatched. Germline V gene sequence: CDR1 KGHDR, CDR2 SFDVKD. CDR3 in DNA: TGTGCCACCAGTGATTTTGGTATACCGGGACAGGGTAGAGAGACCCAGTACTTC. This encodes CATSDFGIPGQGRETQYF.

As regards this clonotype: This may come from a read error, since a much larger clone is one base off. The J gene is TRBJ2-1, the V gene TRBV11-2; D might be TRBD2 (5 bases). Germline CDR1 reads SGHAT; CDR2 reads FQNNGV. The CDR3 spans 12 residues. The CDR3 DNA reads TGTGCCAGCAGCTTAAAAGAGGGTGAGCAGCTCTTC. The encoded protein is CASSLKEGEQLF.

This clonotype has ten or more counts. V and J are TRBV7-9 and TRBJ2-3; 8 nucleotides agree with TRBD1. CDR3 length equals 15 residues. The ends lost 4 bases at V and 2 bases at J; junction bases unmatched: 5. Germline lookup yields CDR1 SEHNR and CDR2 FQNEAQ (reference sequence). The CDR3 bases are TGTGCCAGCAGCTCACCAGGGGGCCTCACAGATACGCAGTATTTT. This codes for CASSSPGGLTDTQYF.

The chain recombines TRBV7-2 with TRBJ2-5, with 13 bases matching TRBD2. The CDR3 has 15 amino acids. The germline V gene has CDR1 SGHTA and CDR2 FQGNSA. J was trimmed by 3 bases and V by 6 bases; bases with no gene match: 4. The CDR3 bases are TGTGCCAGCAGGACCACTAGCGGGAGGGAAGAGACCCAGTACTTC. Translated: CASRTTSGREETQYF.

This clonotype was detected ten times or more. CDR3: CSVQRTSGRLSDTQYF. The CDR3 nucleotides are TGCAGCGTACAGCGGACTAGCGGGAGACTCTCAGATACGCAGTATTTT. This chain joins TRBV29-1 and TRBJ2-3; 13 positions match TRBD2. With 6 bases clipped from V and 4 bases from J, the junction kept 10 bases outside the gene matches. CDR3 size: 16 residues. In germline, CDR1 is SQVTM, CDR2 ANQGSEA.

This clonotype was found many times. This CDR3 is CASSESSAGGDTQYF. As DNA, the CDR3 is TGCGCCAGCAGTGAGTCTTCTGCGGGAGGTGATACGCAGTATTTT. The V and J genes are TRBV10-2 and TRBJ2-3; 8 bases map to TRBD2. V gave up 0 bases and J gave up 6 bases; unmatched junction bases: 5. The CDR3 length is 15 residues. CDR1 WSHSY and CDR2 SAAADI come from the germline V gene.

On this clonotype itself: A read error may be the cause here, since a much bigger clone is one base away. The CDR3 region is CASSAGPVGGGMGEQFF. CDR3 sequence (DNA): TGCGCCAGCAGCGCCGGTCCGGTCGGTGGGGGTATGGGTGAGCAGTTCTTC. The chain employs TRBV5-1 and TRBJ2-1, with D perhaps being TRBD1 or TRBD2 (5 bases each). Germline V gene sequence: CDR1 SGHRS, CDR2 YFSETQ. The V and J ends lost 4 bases and 9 bases respectively, with 26 bases between them. The CDR3 spans 17 residues.

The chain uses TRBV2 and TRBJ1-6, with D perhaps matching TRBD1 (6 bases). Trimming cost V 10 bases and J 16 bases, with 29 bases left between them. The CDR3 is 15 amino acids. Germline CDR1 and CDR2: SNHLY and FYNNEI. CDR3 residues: CATDADSSHNSSLHF. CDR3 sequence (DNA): TGTGCCACCGATGCGGACAGCTCCCATAATTCATCGCTCCACTTT.

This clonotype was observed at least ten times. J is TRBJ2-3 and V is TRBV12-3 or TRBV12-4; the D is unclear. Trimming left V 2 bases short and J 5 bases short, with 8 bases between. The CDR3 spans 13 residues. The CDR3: CASSLSYGDTQYF. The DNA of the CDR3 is TGTGCCAGCAGTTTATCTTACGGAGATACGCAGTATTTT.

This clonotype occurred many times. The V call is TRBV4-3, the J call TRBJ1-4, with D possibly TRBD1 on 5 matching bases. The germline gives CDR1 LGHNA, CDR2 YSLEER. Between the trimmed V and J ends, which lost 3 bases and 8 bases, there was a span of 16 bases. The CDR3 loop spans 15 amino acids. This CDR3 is CASSQGEGIGEKLFF. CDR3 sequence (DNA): TGCGCCAGCAGCCAGGGCGAGGGGATAGGGGAAAAACTGTTTTTT.

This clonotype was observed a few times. The CDR3 sequence: CAMRTGRLTEAFF. In nucleotides, the CDR3 is TGTGCCATGAGGACAGGGAGGTTGACTGAAGCTTTCTTT. V gene TRBV10-3 combines with J gene TRBJ1-1, with 8 bases that match TRBD1. Trimming cost V 9 bases and J 5 bases; bases outside gene matches: 8. Germline CDR1 reads ENHRY; CDR2 reads SYGVKD. The CDR3 is made up of 13 amino acids.

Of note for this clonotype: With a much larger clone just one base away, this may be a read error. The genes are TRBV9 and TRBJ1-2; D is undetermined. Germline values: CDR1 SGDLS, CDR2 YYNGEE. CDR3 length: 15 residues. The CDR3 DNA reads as TGTGCCAGCAGCGTAGCGGGGATACCTATCTATGGCTCCACCTTC. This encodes CASSVAGIPIYGSTF.

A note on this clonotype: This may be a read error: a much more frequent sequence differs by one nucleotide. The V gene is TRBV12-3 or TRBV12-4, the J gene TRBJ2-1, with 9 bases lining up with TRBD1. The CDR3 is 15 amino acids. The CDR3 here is CASSSSTTGGNERFF. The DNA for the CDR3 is TGTGCCAGCAGTTCTTCCACTACAGGGGGCAATGAGCGGTTCTTC.

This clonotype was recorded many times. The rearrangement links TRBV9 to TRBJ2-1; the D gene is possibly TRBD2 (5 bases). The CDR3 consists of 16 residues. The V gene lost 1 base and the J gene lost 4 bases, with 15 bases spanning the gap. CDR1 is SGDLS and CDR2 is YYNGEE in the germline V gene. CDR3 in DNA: TGTGCCAGCAGCGTAACCGGGAACTACCAGTACAATGAGCAGTTCTTC. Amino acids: CASSVTGNYQYNEQFF.

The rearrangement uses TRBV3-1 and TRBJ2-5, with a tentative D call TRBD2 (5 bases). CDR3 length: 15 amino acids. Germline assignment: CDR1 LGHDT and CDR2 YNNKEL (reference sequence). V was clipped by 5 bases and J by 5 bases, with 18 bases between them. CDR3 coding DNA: TGTGCCAGCAGCGAGAGAGGGCGGCACTCGGAGACCCAGTACTTC. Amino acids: CASSERGRHSETQYF.

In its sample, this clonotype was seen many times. The CDR3 reads CATSRDKGRAGTQYF. CDR3 DNA sequence: TGTGCCACCAGCAGAGATAAGGGCCGCGCCGGAACCCAGTACTTC. The chain uses TRBV15 and TRBJ2-5, with D hard to call. The CDR3 is 15 residues long. The V end was cut by 0 bases, the J end by 8 bases, with 16 bases between. Germline assignment: CDR1 LNHNV and CDR2 YYDKDF (reference sequence).

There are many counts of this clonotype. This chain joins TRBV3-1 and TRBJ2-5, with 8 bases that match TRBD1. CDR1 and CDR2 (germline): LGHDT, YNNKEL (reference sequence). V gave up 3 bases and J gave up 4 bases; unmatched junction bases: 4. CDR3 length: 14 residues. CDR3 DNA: TGTGCCAGCAGCCATGCAGGGGGCGCAGAGACCCAGTACTTC. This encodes CASSHAGGAETQYF.

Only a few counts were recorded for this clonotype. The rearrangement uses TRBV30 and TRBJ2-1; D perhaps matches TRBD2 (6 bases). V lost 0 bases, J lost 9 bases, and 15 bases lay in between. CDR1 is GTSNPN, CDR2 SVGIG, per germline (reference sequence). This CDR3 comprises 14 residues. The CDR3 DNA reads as TGTGCCTGGAGTGTACTAGCCCAAAGGAGTGAGCAGTTCTTC. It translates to CAWSVLAQRSEQFF.

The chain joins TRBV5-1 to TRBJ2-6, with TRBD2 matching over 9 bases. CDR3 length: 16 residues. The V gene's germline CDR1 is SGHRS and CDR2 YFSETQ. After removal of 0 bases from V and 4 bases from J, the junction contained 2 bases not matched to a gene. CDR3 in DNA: TGCGCCAGCAGCTTGGGTGGGACTAGCGGGGCCAACGTCCTGACTTTC. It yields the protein CASSLGGTSGANVLTF.

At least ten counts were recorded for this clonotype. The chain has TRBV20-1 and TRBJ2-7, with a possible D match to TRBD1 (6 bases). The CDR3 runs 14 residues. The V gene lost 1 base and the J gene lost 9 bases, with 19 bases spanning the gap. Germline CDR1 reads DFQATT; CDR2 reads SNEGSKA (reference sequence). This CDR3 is CSARASAQGFGQYF. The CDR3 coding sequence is TGCAGTGCTAGAGCGTCCGCACAGGGCTTCGGGCAGTACTTC.

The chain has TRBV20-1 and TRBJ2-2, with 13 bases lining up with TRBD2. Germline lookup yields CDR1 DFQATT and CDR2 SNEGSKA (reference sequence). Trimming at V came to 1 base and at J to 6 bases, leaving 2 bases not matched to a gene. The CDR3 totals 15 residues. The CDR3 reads CSARVTSGRAGELFF. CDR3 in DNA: TGCAGTGCTAGAGTCACTAGCGGGAGGGCCGGGGAGCTGTTTTTT.